The 8 T cell receptor beta chains given below trace back to one sample, sequenced in a study of CD8+ T cells in alopecia areata. Extraction of RNA preceded its reverse transcription into cDNA, which served as the sequencing template. This table comes from immunoSEQ multiplex PCR, and its TCRdb copy is limited to in-frame clones, with some not included. Here the sample spans about 160,000 clones, 50% to 70% being singletons. Sample treatment: oral pan-JAK inhibitor, 5-10 mg twice daily. This specimen consisted of CD4+ T cells sorted from blood, obtained at week 4, from a patient treated with tofacitinib. Receptors were obtained from a human donor with alopecia areata.

The V call is TRBV5-1, the J call TRBJ2-5; the match to TRBD2 covers 7 bases. Germline lookup yields CDR1 SGHRS and CDR2 YFSETQ. The length of the CDR3 is 17 residues. After removal of 1 base from V and 1 base from J, the junction contained 10 bases not matched to a gene. CDR3 loop: CASSLPTGGGPQETQYF. The CDR3 DNA reads TGCGCCAGCAGCTTGCCTACTGGCGGGGGACCCCAAGAGACCCAGTACTTC.

The chain links TRBV7-9 to TRBJ1-1; tentatively, D is TRBD1 (5 bases). The CDR3 is made up of 14 amino acids. Germline-derived CDR1 and CDR2 are SEHNR and FQNEAQ (reference sequence). V was trimmed by 5 bases and J by 2 bases, leaving 12 bases between them. The CDR3 spells CASSVGRTNTEAFF. For the CDR3, the DNA is TGTGCCAGCAGCGTGGGACGGACTAACACTGAAGCTTTCTTT.

This chain links TRBV6-5 with TRBJ2-5; D is undetermined. V lost 10 bases and J 0 bases, leaving 9 bases between the germline ends. The CDR3 is 12 residues long. Germline V gene data show CDR1 as MNHEY and CDR2 as SVGAGI. Here the CDR3 reads CATTGYQETQYF. The CDR3 DNA reads as TGTGCCACCACCGGATACCAAGAGACCCAGTACTTC.

This chain uses TRBV7-9 with TRBJ2-3; TRBD2 agrees at 13 bases. Germline CDR1 SEHNR, CDR2 FQNEAQ (reference sequence). The CDR3 is made up of 19 amino acids. The junction had 17 bases not matched to a gene; V was cut back by 8 bases and J by 3 bases. CDR3 coding DNA: TGTGCCAGCGGGACCGGGACTAGCGGGACCCAAAGGGGGACAGATACGCAGTATTTT. Translated, it gives CASGTGTSGTQRGTDTQYF.

This clone was detected a few times. J is TRBJ1-3 and V is TRBV4-1, with 7 nucleotides matching TRBD1. The germline V gene encodes CDR1 MGHRA and CDR2 YSYEKL. The J segment lost 3 bases and the V segment lost 5 bases, leaving 7 bases of the junction unmatched. The CDR3 sequence is 15 residues long. CDR3 nucleotides: TGCGCCAGCAGCATGGACAGGTTCGGTGGAAACACCATATATTTT. The encoded protein is CASSMDRFGGNTIYF.

V gene TRBV25-1 combines with J gene TRBJ1-2; no clear D gene. There are 15 residues in the CDR3. The germline CDR1 and CDR2 sequences are MGHDK and SYGVNS. Trimming removed 3 bases from V and 2 bases from J, with 13 bases in between. Here the CDR3 DNA reads TGTGCCAGCAGTGATCCCCACAGAGTAAACTATGGCTACACCTTC. Translated, it gives CASSDPHRVNYGYTF.

This clone was observed a few times. The J gene is TRBJ1-6, the V gene TRBV14; TRBD1 aligns across 7 bases. The CDR3 extends over 15 amino acids. The J segment lost 10 bases and the V segment lost 4 bases, leaving 10 bases of the junction unmatched. CDR1 SGHDN and CDR2 FVKESK come from the germline V gene. CDR3 nucleotide sequence: TGTGCCAGCAGCCGAACGACAGGGCGGAACTCACCCCTCCACTTT. Encoded protein: CASSRTTGRNSPLHF.

A remark on this clone: Other DNA sequences of this sample code for an identical CDR3. This chain links TRBV18 with TRBJ2-5, with D unresolved. Germline CDR1 and CDR2: KGHSH and LQKENI. Trimming removed 3 bases at V and 3 bases at J, with 2 bases between. The CDR3 contains 11 residues. DNA for the CDR3: TGTGCCAGCTCACCTAAAGAGACCCAGTACTTC. It specifies CASSPKETQYF.